These 11 T cell receptor beta chains share one sample of origin, sequenced in a study of blood T cell repertoires in COVID-19. This table comes from immunoSEQ multiplex PCR, and its TCRdb copy is limited to in-frame clones, with some not included. Seen here are about 140,000 clones, 65% to 85% observed once, and the top ten hold more than 3.5%. Material for sequencing was peripheral blood. These receptors were obtained from a woman in her sixties or seventies with acute or convalescent COVID-19.

This clone was observed a few times. This chain links TRBV7-7 with TRBJ2-3; 13 bases line up with TRBD2. V dropped 3 bases and J dropped 1; count of bases not matched to a gene: 1. This CDR3 comprises 16 residues. Germline CDR1 and CDR2: SSHAT and FNYEAQ (reference sequence). The CDR3 DNA reads as TGTGCCAGCAGCTTGGGGACTAGCGGGGGCACAGATACGCAGTATTTT. Its protein is CASSLGTSGGTDTQYF.

This chain's CDR3 is CASSYSGRDSPLHF. The DNA for the CDR3 is TGTGCCAGCAGTTACTCGGGTCGGGATTCACCCCTCCACTTT. This chain joins TRBV6-5 and TRBJ1-6; D unresolved. Germline CDR1 MNHEY, CDR2 SVGAGI. The CDR3 extends over 14 amino acids. V lost 0 bases and J lost 8, with 8 bases in between.

This rearrangement joins TRBV28 to TRBJ2-7; D possibly corresponds to TRBD2 (6 bases). The CDR3 has 16 residues. Trimming left V 5 bases short and J 5 bases short, with 22 bases between. The germline gives CDR1 MDHEN, CDR2 SYDVKM. CDR3 residues: CASSTPSAVGENEQYF. The CDR3 coding sequence is TGTGCCAGCAGTACCCCTAGCGCCGTGGGGGAGAACGAGCAGTACTTC.

DNA for the CDR3: TGTGCCAGCAGCGCTACTAGCGGGAGTTGGGGAGAGACCCAGTACTTC. Its protein product is CASSATSGSWGETQYF. The rearrangement uses TRBV9 and TRBJ2-5, with 11 bases aligning to TRBD2. Per the germline V gene, CDR1 is SGDLS and CDR2 is YYNGEE. The CDR3 covers 16 residues. V lost 3 bases to trimming and J lost 4 bases; unmatched junction nucleotides: 8.

The chain recombines TRBV27 with TRBJ1-1; weak D call: TRBD1 (5 bases). V gave up 5 bases and J gave up 5 bases, with 12 bases separating them. Germline V gene data show CDR1 as MNHEY and CDR2 as SMNVEV (reference sequence). The CDR3 is 13 amino acids. The CDR3, as DNA: TGTGCCAGCAGTCCAGGGAGGTCGACTGAAGCTTTCTTT. Amino acid sequence: CASSPGRSTEAFF.

The J gene is TRBJ2-7, the V gene TRBV19, with D maybe TRBD1 (6 bases). The germline CDR1 and CDR2 sequences are LNHDA and SQIVND (reference sequence). The CDR3 extends over 13 amino acids. Trimming shortened V by 3 bases and J by 2 bases, and 8 bases separated the two germline ends. The DNA of the CDR3 is TGTGCCAGTAGTATGAGGACAGCCTACGAGCAGTACTTC. Its protein product is CASSMRTAYEQYF.

The rearrangement uses TRBV7-2 and TRBJ2-7; D is perhaps TRBD1 (7 bases). Germline values: CDR1 SGHTA, CDR2 FQGNSA. The length of the CDR3 is 14 residues. Trimming removed 3 bases at V and 4 bases at J, with 13 bases between. The CDR3 sequence is CASSLRQGGYEQYF. CDR3 nucleotides: TGTGCCAGCAGCTTGCGGCAGGGGGGTTACGAGCAGTACTTC.

This clone has just a few counts. V gene TRBV7-2 combines with J gene TRBJ1-6, with TRBD1 identical over 9 bases. The CDR3 has 16 amino acids. Germline CDR1 is SGHTA and CDR2 is FQGNSA. The V gene end was trimmed by 5 bases and the J gene end by 6 bases; junction bases not matched to a gene: 8. The CDR3 nucleotides are TGTGCCAGCAGCCTATTCGGGACAGGGCCTAATTCACCCCTCCACTTT. It codes for CASSLFGTGPNSPLHF. Together with reference TRBV7-2 and TRBJ1-6, the CDR3 gives the full variable domain: GAGVSQSPSNKVTEKGKDVELRCDPISGHTALYWYRQSLGQGLEFLIYFQGNSAPDKSGLPSDRFSAERTGGSVSTLTIQRTQQEDSAVYLCASSLFGTGPNSPLHFGNGTRLTVT.

The rearrangement uses TRBV19 and TRBJ1-2, with D unresolved. This CDR3 spans 11 amino acids. Looked up from germline, CDR1 is LNHDA and CDR2 is SQIVND (reference sequence). Between the trimmed V and J ends, which lost 6 bases and 7 bases, there was a span of 9 bases. The CDR3 region is CASRSSGGYTF. As DNA, the CDR3 is TGTGCCAGTAGGTCTTCGGGTGGCTACACCTTC.

V is TRBV6-5 and J is TRBJ2-6; the D gene is possibly TRBD2 (6 bases). The CDR3 has 14 amino acids. V dropped 5 bases and J dropped 3 bases, with 8 bases sitting between them. Germline V lookup: CDR1 MNHEY, CDR2 SVGAGI. Written as DNA, the CDR3 is TGTGCCAGCAGTCCCGGGAGTGGGGCCAACGTCCTGACTTTC. It specifies CASSPGSGANVLTF.

The chain couples TRBV18 to TRBJ1-2; D remains unclear. Deletions cut 4 bases from V and 3 bases from J, with 21 bases between. From germline, CDR1 is KGHSH and CDR2 LQKENI. The CDR3 contains 17 residues. The CDR3 region has the DNA TGTGCCAGCTCACTAATGGACCGGGATTACGGAGACTATGGCTACACCTTC. This codes for CASSLMDRDYGDYGYTF.